This T cell receptor beta chain was retrieved from a study of early T cells in non-severe SARS-CoV-2 infection. Overall study context: The authors sequenced bulk RNA from unsorted whole blood, leaving chains unpaired.

Germline V gives CDR1 ENHRY, CDR2 SYGVKD. Trimming took 3 bases from V and 8 from J; bases not matched to a gene: 4. This CDR3 has 14 residues. This clonotype was seen a few times. The antigen is undetermined. Overall study results and limits: Anti-spike CD8 responses were favored by VDJdb matching, which missed private and CD4 specificities.

As part of library construction, unique molecular identifiers were attached to individual cDNA molecules. MiXCR was run by TCRdb on the 5' RACE reads, yielding one entry per CDR3 protein. Of under 45,000 distinct CDR3 sequences listed, approximately 8% are singletons. The sample here was whole blood, taken at baseline. The sequence was collected from an adult who was a healthcare worker with PCR-confirmed SARS-CoV-2 infection or an uninfected control (not recorded which). J is TRBJ1-4 and V is TRBV10-3; 9 bases line up with TRBD1. For the CDR3, the DNA is TGTGCCATCAGTGATCCAGGACAGGGGGAAAAACTGTTTTTT. It specifies CAISDPGQGEKLFF.